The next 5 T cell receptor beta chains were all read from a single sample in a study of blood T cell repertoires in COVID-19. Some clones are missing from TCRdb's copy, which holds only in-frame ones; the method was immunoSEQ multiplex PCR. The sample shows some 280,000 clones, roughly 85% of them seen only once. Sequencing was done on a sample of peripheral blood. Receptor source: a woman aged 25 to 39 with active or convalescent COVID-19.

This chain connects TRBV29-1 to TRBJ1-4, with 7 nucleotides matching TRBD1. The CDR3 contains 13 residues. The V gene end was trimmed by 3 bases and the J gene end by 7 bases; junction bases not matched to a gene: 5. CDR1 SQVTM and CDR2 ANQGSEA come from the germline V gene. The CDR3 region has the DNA TGCAGCGTTGACAGGGGGAACGGTGAAAAACTGTTTTTT. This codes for CSVDRGNGEKLFF. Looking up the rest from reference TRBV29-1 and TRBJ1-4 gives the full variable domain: SAVISQKPSRDICQRGTSLTIQCQVDSQVTMMFWYRQQPGQSLTLIATANQGSEATYESGFVIDKFPISRPNLTFSTLTVSNMSPEDSSIYLCSVDRGNGEKLFFGSGTQLSVL.

Here the CDR3 DNA reads TGTGCCAGCAGCTTTTTGGGCCCTAACTATGGCTACACCTTC. Translated, it gives CASSFLGPNYGYTF. This chain links TRBV7-2 with TRBJ1-2; D gene ambiguous. The CDR3 has 14 amino acids. The germline V gene encodes CDR1 SGHTA and CDR2 FQGNSA. V gave up 3 bases and J gave up 0 bases, with 8 bases separating them.

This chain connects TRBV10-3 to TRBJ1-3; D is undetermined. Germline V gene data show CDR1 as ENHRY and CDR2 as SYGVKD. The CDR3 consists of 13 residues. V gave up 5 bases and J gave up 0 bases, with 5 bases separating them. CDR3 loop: CAISLSSGNTIYF. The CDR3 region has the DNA TGTGCCATCAGTCTATCCTCTGGAAACACCATATATTTT.

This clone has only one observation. The CDR3 spells CASSPRGSGGVSYNEQFF. CDR3 in DNA: TGTGCCAGCAGCCCCCGCGGTAGCGGGGGGGTATCGTACAATGAGCAGTTCTTC. The rearrangement links TRBV9 to TRBJ2-1; TRBD2 matches 11 bases. Germline CDR1 and CDR2: SGDLS and YYNGEE. The V segment lost 4 bases and the J segment 4 bases; nucleotides outside the gene matches: 13. The length of the CDR3 is 18 residues.

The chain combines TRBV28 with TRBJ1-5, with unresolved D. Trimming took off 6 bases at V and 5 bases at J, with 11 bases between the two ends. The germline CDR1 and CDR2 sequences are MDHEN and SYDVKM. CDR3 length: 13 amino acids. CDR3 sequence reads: CASRTSAHQPQHF. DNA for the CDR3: TGTGCCAGCAGGACTTCGGCCCATCAGCCCCAGCATTTT. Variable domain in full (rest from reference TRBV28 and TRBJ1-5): DVKVTQSSRYLVKRTGEKVFLECVQDMDHENMFWYRQDPGLGLRLIYFSYDVKMKEKGDIPEGYSVSREKKERFSLILESASTNQTSMYLCASRTSAHQPQHFGDGTRLSIL.